The clone carrying this T cell receptor (beta chain) was observed a few times. MiXCR, applied by TCRdb to the RT-PCR reads, yields one record per CDR3 protein. The sample lists just under 550,000 distinct CDR3 sequences; around 21% were seen once. This sample stems from a study of response to subunit inactivated influenza vaccine. The same specimen was also included in a second study, on T cells expressing NK-cell markers. This second report adds: Production of TCR beta cDNA relied on 5'RACE template switching with UMIs. One of the eight sequenced donors was seronegative, whereas the other seven were HCMV-seropositive.

The sequence was obtained from a man in his fifties or sixties who received an inactivated influenza vaccine. The specimen comprised CD4+ T cells sorted from PBMCs, sampled about 13 days after vaccination.

The CDR3 DNA is TGTGCCAGCAGTTACTCGATGAGGGCGGCGGGGTACGAGCAGTACTTC. Translation: CASSYSMRAAGYEQYF. This chain uses TRBV6-5 with TRBJ2-7; a weak D match, TRBD2 (6 bases). In germline, CDR1 is MNHEY, CDR2 SVGAGI. The V gene lost 0 bases and the J gene lost 4 bases, with 16 bases spanning the gap. The CDR3 runs 16 residues.